These 27 T cell receptor beta chains share one sample of origin, sequenced in a study of somatic mutations in cytotoxic T cells in rheumatoid arthritis listed by TCRdb under 2017. Libraries were constructed by the immunoSEQ multiplex PCR assay. Entries here come from immuneACCESS through TCRdb and include only in-frame sequences with V and J called. Some clones fail to appear in such tables; in the studies checked, an unresolved V gene covers under half of the shortfall, and the cause of the remainder is unknown. The sample table shows about 10,000 clones, and 70% to 90% are seen once. More than 6.5% of the sample is in the top ten clones. Sequencing was carried out using CD8+ T cells sorted from blood. These receptors were collected from an adult with rheumatoid arthritis.

The rearrangement joins TRBV11-2 to TRBJ2-2; D is possibly TRBD2 (5 bases). The germline V gene has CDR1 SGHAT and CDR2 FQNNGV. V was cut by 7 bases and J by 7 bases, with 16 bases left in between. This CDR3 is 14 amino acids long. The CDR3 nucleotides are TGTGCCAGCAACTTTGGACTCCCTAGCGGGGAGCTGTTTTTT. It specifies CASNFGLPSGELFF.

The rearrangement joins TRBV7-8 to TRBJ2-5; 10 positions match TRBD2. With 5 bases clipped from V and 2 bases from J, the junction kept 11 bases outside the gene matches. In germline, CDR1 is SGHVS, CDR2 FQNEAQ. The CDR3 covers 17 residues. CDR3 region: CASSLSSGGRVQETQYF. The CDR3 coding sequence is TGTGCCAGCAGCCTATCTAGCGGGGGTAGGGTACAAGAGACCCAGTACTTC.

J is TRBJ2-7 and V is TRBV14; TRBD1 aligns across 7 bases. CDR1 and CDR2 (germline): SGHDN, FVKESK. This CDR3 is built from 15 residues. J lost 2 bases, V lost 1 base, and 5 bases had no gene match. CDR3 nucleotides: TGTGCCAGCAGCCAAGCCGGGCAGGGGGCCTACGAGCAGTACTTC. Translation gives CASSQAGQGAYEQYF.

The chain uses TRBV4-1 and TRBJ2-7; 10 bases agree with TRBD2. Germline V gene data show CDR1 as MGHRA and CDR2 as YSYEKL. The V and J ends lost 4 bases and 5 bases, in that order; junction bases with no gene match: 8. The CDR3 is 15 amino acids. CDR3 bases: TGCGCCAGCAGCCGAGTAGCGGGGGGCTACGACGAGCAGTACTTC. This encodes CASSRVAGGYDEQYF.

The V and J genes are TRBV4-1 and TRBJ2-1; D is uncertain. Trimming left V 3 bases short and J 6 bases short, with 6 bases between. CDR3 length equals 12 residues. Germline CDR1 reads MGHRA; CDR2 reads YSYEKL. The CDR3 loop reads CASSQGPNEQFF. The DNA of the CDR3 is TGCGCCAGCAGCCAGGGCCCCAATGAGCAGTTCTTC.

The genes are TRBV7-9 and TRBJ1-1; 9 bases align to TRBD1. V lost 6 bases and J lost 1; bases outside the gene matches: 3. CDR1 and CDR2 (germline): SEHNR, FQNEAQ (reference sequence). The CDR3 length is 14 residues. CDR3 coding DNA: TGTGCCAGCAGACCGGACAGGGGGAACACTGAAGCTTTCTTT. Its translation is CASRPDRGNTEAFF.

CDR3 DNA: TGTGCCAGCTCACCCCCGGAGACAGGCATTACCTACGAGCAGTACTTC. The encoded protein is CASSPPETGITYEQYF. This chain joins TRBV18 and TRBJ2-7, with D maybe TRBD1 (6 bases). CDR1 KGHSH and CDR2 LQKENI come from the germline V gene. V gave up 3 bases and J gave up 2 bases, with 17 bases separating them. There are 16 residues in the CDR3.

CDR3 DNA sequence: TGCGCCAGCAGCCAAAAAGTTAGACTCCACCCCTACGAGCAGTACTTC. Encoded protein: CASSQKVRLHPYEQYF. This rearrangement joins TRBV4-1 to TRBJ2-7; D gene ambiguous. Trimming shortened V by 2 bases and J by 2 bases, and 16 bases separated the two germline ends. The CDR3 spans 16 residues. CDR1 and CDR2 (germline): MGHRA, YSYEKL.

The genes are TRBV18 and TRBJ2-7; 9 nucleotides line up with TRBD2. CDR3 length: 17 amino acids. Trimming removed 0 bases from V and 1 base from J; junction bases left unmatched: 7. Germline CDR1 and CDR2: KGHSH and LQKENI. The CDR3 loop is CASSPPSGGLSSYEQYF. The CDR3 nucleotides read TGTGCCAGCTCACCACCTAGCGGGGGCCTCTCATCCTACGAGCAGTACTTC.

This sequence joins TRBV18 and TRBJ2-7; tentatively, D is TRBD2 (6 bases). Trimming cost V 3 bases and J 3 bases, with 15 bases left between them. Per germline, CDR1 KGHSH and CDR2 LQKENI. The CDR3 covers 15 residues. The CDR3 protein is CASSPAQRGGYEQYF. CDR3 in DNA: TGTGCCAGCTCACCCGCCCAAAGGGGAGGCTACGAGCAGTACTTC.

The chain employs TRBV18 and TRBJ2-7, with D maybe TRBD2 (6 bases). The CDR3 has 15 amino acids. Trimming stripped 2 bases from V and 0 bases from J, with 11 bases between. Germline-derived CDR1 and CDR2 are KGHSH and LQKENI. DNA of the CDR3: TGTGCCAGCTCACCATTGGAGGGACCCTCCTACGAGCAGTACTTC. Residues: CASSPLEGPSYEQYF.

The J gene is TRBJ1-1, the V gene TRBV6-6; TRBD1 matches 7 bases. Trimming cost V 7 bases and J 1 base; bases outside gene matches: 12. The length of the CDR3 is 16 residues. Per the germline V gene, CDR1 is MNHNY and CDR2 is SVGAGI (reference sequence). CDR3 bases: TGTGCCAGCACCCCGACAGGGCTGGTTACGAACACTGAAGCTTTCTTT. It encodes CASTPTGLVTNTEAFF.

This rearrangement joins TRBV29-1 to TRBJ2-7; D gene ambiguous. The CDR3 runs 12 residues. Trimming stripped 6 bases from V and 0 bases from J, with 9 bases between. Germline CDR1 reads SQVTM; CDR2 reads ANQGSEA. The CDR3 DNA reads TGCAGCGTGGCGACCGTCTCCTACGAGCAGTACTTC. Translation gives CSVATVSYEQYF.

The V call is TRBV12-5, the J call TRBJ1-1; D not certain. The CDR3 is made up of 14 amino acids. The germline V gene has CDR1 LGHNT and CDR2 FRNRAP. The germline V and J ends were trimmed by 3 bases and 2 bases, with 10 bases remaining between them. The CDR3 DNA sequence: TGTGCTAGTGGTTTTAGACGGACTAACACTGAAGCTTTCTTT. Amino acids: CASGFRRTNTEAFF.

This chain joins TRBV11-2 and TRBJ1-1; 9 bases align to TRBD1. The CDR3 spans 14 residues. Germline CDR1 reads SGHAT; CDR2 reads FQNNGV. J lost 4 bases, V lost 4 bases, and 4 bases had no gene match. CDR3 nucleotides: TGTGCCAGCAGCTCTCTGGACAGGGGCACTGAAGCTTTCTTT. Translation gives CASSSLDRGTEAFF.

V usage is TRBV19 and J usage is TRBJ1-5, with D unclear. Trimming removed 2 bases from V and 4 bases from J, with 12 bases in between. Germline V gene lookup returns CDR1 LNHDA and CDR2 SQIVND (reference sequence). The CDR3 totals 15 residues. DNA of the CDR3: TGTGCCAGTAGTATAATAAGGGATCGTAATCAGCCCCAGCATTTT. Amino acid sequence: CASSIIRDRNQPQHF.

CDR3 residues: CASTDRGRDEKLFF. The CDR3 DNA is TGTGCCAGCACCGACAGGGGGCGAGATGAAAAACTGTTTTTT. The rearrangement uses TRBV5-8 and TRBJ1-4; 10 nucleotides match TRBD1. This CDR3 has 14 residues. Germline-derived CDR1 and CDR2 are SGHTS and YDEGEE. V trimming: 6 bases; J trimming: 6 bases; junction bases outside the gene matches: 5.

The V call is TRBV7-2, the J call TRBJ1-6, with D possibly TRBD1 on 6 matching bases. V lost 1 base and J lost 7, with 14 bases in between. This CDR3 spans 16 amino acids. Germline V gene lookup returns CDR1 SGHTA and CDR2 FQGNSA. CDR3 nucleotide sequence: TGTGCCAGCAGCTTAGTTCAAGGGGGAAGGAATTCACCCCTCCACTTT. It specifies CASSLVQGGRNSPLHF.

The chain is built from TRBV12-5 and TRBJ2-5; D gene uncertain. Trimming took off 6 bases at V and 2 bases at J, with 13 bases between the two ends. Germline V gene data show CDR1 as LGHNT and CDR2 as FRNRAP. The CDR3 has 14 amino acids. The CDR3: CASGPKAGQETQYF. CDR3 nucleotide sequence: TGTGCTAGTGGCCCGAAGGCAGGACAAGAGACCCAGTACTTC.

This clone was seen a single time. The rearrangement joins TRBV30 to TRBJ1-2; perhaps TRBD1 as D (6 bases). V gave up 3 bases and J gave up 7 bases, with 18 bases separating them. Germline CDR1 and CDR2: GTSNPN and SVGIG (reference sequence). The CDR3 contains 14 residues. The DNA of the CDR3 is TGTGCCTGGAGCCTCGCGGGGGCACCCGGTGGCTACACCTTC. Protein: CAWSLAGAPGGYTF.

CDR3 residues: CASSKDYLHEQFF. The CDR3, as DNA: TGTGCCAGCAGCAAGGACTACCTCCATGAGCAGTTCTTC. The chain combines TRBV11-2 with TRBJ2-1; D perhaps matches TRBD2 (6 bases). Trimming removed 5 bases at V and 8 bases at J, with 13 bases between. The CDR3 has 13 residues. Germline loops: CDR1 SGHAT, CDR2 FQNNGV.

This sequence joins TRBV7-2 and TRBJ2-1, with D possibly matching TRBD2 (5 bases). CDR1 SGHTA and CDR2 FQGNSA come from the germline V gene. The V gene lost 2 bases and the J gene lost 9 bases, with 14 bases spanning the gap. The CDR3 extends over 14 amino acids. Here the CDR3 reads CASSLISLEGEQFF. The CDR3 DNA reads as TGTGCCAGCAGCTTAATCTCGCTAGAGGGTGAGCAGTTCTTC.

CDR3 protein: CASRSGLDTNTGELFF. The CDR3 region has the DNA TGTGCCAGCAGATCCGGACTAGACACGAACACCGGGGAGCTGTTTTTT. The chain couples TRBV13 to TRBJ2-2; 7 bases are shared with TRBD2. CDR1 is PRHDT, CDR2 FYEKMQ, per germline (reference sequence). The CDR3 has 16 amino acids. V trimming: 6 bases; J trimming: 0 bases; junction bases outside the gene matches: 7.

This clone came up once. One junction end does not reproduce the germline sequence, and a read error may be involved. The chain couples TRBV6-6 to TRBJ1-2, with D perhaps matching TRBD1 (6 bases). Germline V gives CDR1 MNHNY, CDR2 SVGAGI (reference sequence). CDR3 length equals 11 residues. CDR3 in amino acids: CASSYGGGRRF. CDR3 sequence (DNA): TGTGCCAGCAGTTACGGTGGGGGGCGACGATTC.

The chain couples TRBV7-3 to TRBJ2-1, with D perhaps TRBD1 (5 bases). V lost 2 bases and J lost 0, with 14 bases in between. This CDR3 contains 17 residues. CDR1 and CDR2 (germline): SGHTA, FQGTGA. CDR3 in amino acids: CASSLGAGPSSYNEQFF. CDR3 nucleotides: TGTGCCAGCAGCTTAGGGGCAGGGCCGAGCTCCTACAATGAGCAGTTCTTC.

This chain uses TRBV9 with TRBJ1-5, with D perhaps TRBD1 (5 bases). CDR1 is SGDLS and CDR2 is YYNGEE in the germline V gene. Trimming shortened V by 3 bases and J by 6 bases, and 10 bases separated the two germline ends. The CDR3 runs to 13 residues. The CDR3 loop reads CASSGDQGQPQHF. CDR3 in DNA: TGTGCCAGCAGCGGAGACCAGGGTCAGCCCCAGCATTTT.

For the CDR3, the DNA is TGTGCCAGCAGACCGTCCGCGGGGGGCACAGATACGCAGTATTTT. It yields the protein CASRPSAGGTDTQYF. The V and J genes are TRBV27 and TRBJ2-3, with TRBD2 identical over 7 bases. After removal of 6 bases from V and 1 base from J, the junction contained 7 bases not matched to a gene. There are 15 residues in the CDR3. Germline assignment: CDR1 MNHEY and CDR2 SMNVEV (reference sequence).